These 5 T cell receptor beta chains came from one sample sequenced in a study of blood T cell repertoires in COVID-19 (TCRdb year 2020). Library construction relied on the immunoSEQ multiplex PCR assay. What TCRdb holds here is the immuneACCESS table cut down to in-frame rearrangements. Part of the clones is not present; checked against another copy, under half of the missing clones reflect an unresolved V gene, and the others are unexplained. The sample table holds about 340,000 clones, of which 92% were seen once. Roughly 18% of the sample is in the top ten clones. Input material: PBMCs or T cells enriched from blood (not recorded which). These receptors all stem from a young woman who had recovered from COVID-19.

This clone is a singleton in its sample. This rearrangement joins TRBV30 to TRBJ1-2, with 11 bases fitting TRBD1. The CDR3 extends over 16 amino acids. V shed 5 bases, J shed 2 bases, and the junction held 10 bases outside the gene matches. The germline V gene encodes CDR1 GTSNPN and CDR2 SVGIG (reference sequence). The CDR3 nucleotides are TGTGCCTGGGGCTGGACAGGGGGCAATAGGAACTATGGCTACACCTTC. Translated, it gives CAWGWTGGNRNYGYTF.

The chain uses TRBV7-9 and TRBJ1-3; possibly TRBD1 for D (5 bases). Germline CDR1 is SEHNR and CDR2 is FQNEAQ (reference sequence). The CDR3 has 15 amino acids. V was clipped by 4 bases and J by 1 base, with 11 bases between them. The CDR3 sequence: CASSYRSSSGNTIYF. As DNA, the CDR3 is TGTGCCAGCAGCTACAGGAGTAGTTCTGGAAACACCATATATTTT.

CDR3 loop: CASSVAGYGTGLGDTQYF. For the CDR3, the DNA is TGTGCCAGCAGCGTAGCAGGGTACGGGACAGGGCTTGGAGATACGCAGTATTTT. J is TRBJ2-3 and V is TRBV9, with TRBD1 matching over 9 bases. Germline V lookup: CDR1 SGDLS, CDR2 YYNGEE. The CDR3 has 18 amino acids. The V gene end was trimmed by 0 bases and the J gene end by 5 bases; junction bases not matched to a gene: 13.

This clone came up a few times. J is TRBJ2-7 and V is TRBV7-2; 14 bases match TRBD2. Germline CDR1 and CDR2: SGHTA and FQGNSA. With 5 bases clipped from V and 3 bases from J, the junction kept 6 bases outside the gene matches. The CDR3 covers 16 residues. The CDR3 coding sequence is TGTGCCAGCAGCCCGGGACTAGCGGGAGCTATCTACGAGCAGTACTTC. Translation gives CASSPGLAGAIYEQYF.

In nucleotides, the CDR3 is TGTGCCAGCACTCTTTGGGCAGGGGGAAATTCACCCCTCCACTTT. Amino acids: CASTLWAGGNSPLHF. The V and J genes are TRBV28 and TRBJ1-6, with 7 bases lining up with TRBD1. The germline CDR1 and CDR2 sequences are MDHEN and SYDVKM. The junction had 10 bases not matched to a gene; V was cut back by 7 bases and J by 7 bases. This CDR3 region has 15 residues.